The TCR beta chain described here comes from a study of T cells after yellow fever vaccination. Regarding the study as a whole: The booster response re-showed most primary clones: around 96% CD4, around 90% CD8. Peaking faster, on day 5 versus 15, the secondary response was nonetheless weaker.

UMIs and a universal primer site were added when TCR cDNA was made by 5'RACE template switching. Each CDR3 protein gets one entry after TCRdb re-called the 5' RACE reads with MiXCR. The sample shows about 300,000 distinct CDR3 sequences, about 6.6% of them seen only once. V lost 0 bases, J lost 5 bases, and 4 bases lay in between. Germline CDR1 is DFQATT and CDR2 is SNEGSKA (reference sequence). The CDR3 covers 11 residues. This clonotype was detected a few times. Its antigen is still unknown. The sequencing here drew on PBMCs, taken more than 40 days after the first yellow fever vaccination. This TCR was recovered from a man in his late teens or twenties who received the YFV17D yellow fever vaccine. This rearrangement joins TRBV20-1 to TRBJ1-1; D gene unclear. CDR3 coding DNA: TGCAGTGCTAGAGATGATACTGAAGCTTTCTTT. It encodes CSARDDTEAFF.